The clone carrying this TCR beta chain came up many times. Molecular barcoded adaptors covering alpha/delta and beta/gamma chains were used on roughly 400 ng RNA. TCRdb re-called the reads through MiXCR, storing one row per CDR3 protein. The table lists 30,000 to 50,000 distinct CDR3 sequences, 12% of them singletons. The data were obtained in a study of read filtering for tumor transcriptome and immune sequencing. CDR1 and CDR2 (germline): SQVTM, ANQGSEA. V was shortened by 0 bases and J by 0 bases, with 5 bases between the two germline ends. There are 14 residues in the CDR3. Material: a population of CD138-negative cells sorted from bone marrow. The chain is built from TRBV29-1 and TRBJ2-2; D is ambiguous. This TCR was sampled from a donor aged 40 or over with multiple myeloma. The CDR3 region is CSVEDKSNTGELFF. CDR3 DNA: TGCAGCGTTGAAGATAAATCGAACACCGGGGAGCTGTTTTTT.